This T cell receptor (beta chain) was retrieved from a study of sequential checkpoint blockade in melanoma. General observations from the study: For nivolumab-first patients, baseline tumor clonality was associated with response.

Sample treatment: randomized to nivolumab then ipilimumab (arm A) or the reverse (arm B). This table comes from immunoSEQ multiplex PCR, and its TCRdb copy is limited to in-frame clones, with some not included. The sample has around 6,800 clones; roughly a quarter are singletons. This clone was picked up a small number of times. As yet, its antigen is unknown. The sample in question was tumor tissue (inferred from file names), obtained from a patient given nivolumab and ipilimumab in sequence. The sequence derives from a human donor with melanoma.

As DNA, the CDR3 is TGTGCCAGCAGCACCCAGATGGGACAGGTGAACTACAATGAGCAGTTCTTC. The encoded protein is CASSTQMGQVNYNEQFF. The chain uses TRBV9 and TRBJ2-1; 8 nucleotides line up with TRBD1. Germline V gene sequence: CDR1 SGDLS, CDR2 YYNGEE. The CDR3 is made up of 17 amino acids. V trimming: 4 bases; J trimming: 3 bases; junction bases outside the gene matches: 12.